The clone carrying this TCR beta chain appeared a single time. The entry originates in a study of cytotoxic CD8 clonotypes in ibrutinib-treated CLL. The CDR3 runs 17 residues. Per germline, CDR1 MDHEN and CDR2 SYDVKM. V shed 0 bases and J shed 1 base, with 15 bases lying between them. Data came from immunoSEQ multiplex PCR; TCRdb stores just in-frame clones and leaves some out. The sample lists some 58,000 clones, roughly 70% occurring once. This TCR was sampled from a human donor with chronic lymphocytic leukemia. This sample comprised PBMCs, obtained after 12 months of ibrutinib treatment. The chain joins TRBV28 to TRBJ1-1; D might be TRBD1 (5 bases). This chain's CDR3 is CASSLWSGINENTEAFF. Written as DNA, the CDR3 is TGTGCCAGCAGTTTATGGTCAGGGATTAACGAGAACACTGAAGCTTTCTTT.